The rows below give T cell receptor beta chains drawn from one sample of a study of regulatory T cells in long-lasting Graves disease. TCRdb re-called the multiplex PCR reads through MiXCR, storing one row per CDR3 protein. In the table there are a few hundred thousand distinct CDR3 sequences, under 25% of which are singletons. The source was peripheral blood mononuclear cells (PBMCs), collected when the disease was refractory, from a patient treated with antithyroid drugs. The receptors come from a female donor with Graves disease. CDR3s include the opening cysteine and the closing phenylalanine or tryptophan.

v_gene: TRBV28; CDR3aa: CASSDVGVTRYEQYF
v_gene: TRBV7-3; CDR3aa: CASSFLRIGRGYGYTF
v_gene: TRBV7-3; CDR3aa: CASSPQGGMNTEAFF
v_gene: TRBV19; CDR3aa: CASSTRTGGNQPQHF
v_gene: TRBV27; CDR3aa: CASTAGPPYEQYF
v_gene: TRBV6-2/TRBV6-3; CDR3aa: CASSEDPLSWAEQYF
v_gene: TRBV4-1; CDR3aa: CASSQPRRTQTYEQYF
v_gene: TRBV14; CDR3aa: CASSQGVDTEAFF
v_gene: TRBV20-1; CDR3aa: CSAQTAGRGYTF
v_gene: TRBV12-3/TRBV12-4; CDR3aa: CASSWDLGNTGELFF
v_gene: TRBV7-2; CDR3aa: CASSFRESSPLHF
v_gene: TRBV18; CDR3aa: CASSPPNQGDNEKLFF
v_gene: TRBV11-2; CDR3aa: CASSPGPFSGGAFF
v_gene: TRBV6-1; CDR3aa: CASSDKDLTLNQPQHF
v_gene: TRBV9; CDR3aa: CASSAPGLSYEQYF
v_gene: TRBV6-1; CDR3aa: CASSEYRDYGYTF
v_gene: TRBV6-1; CDR3aa: CASRGQVVSNQPQHF
v_gene: TRBV10-3; CDR3aa: CAISEEGLGIQYF